This T cell receptor beta chain appears in the sequencing data of a study of beta chain features in type 1 diabetes. Overall study findings and caveats: Whether TCRB rearrangement is influenced by HLA type was left unresolved in this analysis. Patients with Type 1 diabetes showed moderately but significantly shorter TCRB CDR3s in all four CD4+ subsets. High-TCR-expressing cells could be over-represented by cDNA sequencing. Patients and controls would be equally affected if PCR favored shorter templates.

The CDR3 sequence is 17 residues long. Trimming removed 4 bases from V and 4 bases from J; junction bases left unmatched: 13. Germline V gene sequence: CDR1 SGHNT, CDR2 YYREEE (reference sequence). This clone showed up just a few times. What it binds is unknown. The purity of all sorted populations exceeded 95%. Reverse transcription of all isolated RNA meant that expressed TCRB transcripts were sequenced. Measured with immunoSEQ multiplex PCR; TCRdb has only the in-frame clones, and not every one. This sample has hundreds of thousands of clones, with 11% found just once. Sequencing was carried out using naive CD4+ T cells from blood. This clonotype was sampled from a man under 40 with type 1 diabetes. The chain carries TRBV5-4 and TRBJ2-3, with 9 bases fitting TRBD2. The CDR3 loop reads CASSLGRASGAPDTQYF. The CDR3 nucleotides are TGTGCCAGCAGCCTTGGCCGGGCTAGCGGGGCCCCAGATACGCAGTATTTT. The entire variable domain, with the rest obtained from reference TRBV5-4 and TRBJ2-3, is as follows: ETGVTQSPTHLIKTRGQQVTLRCSSQSGHNTVSWYQQALGQGPQFIFQYYREEENGRGNFPPRFSGLQFPNYSSELNVNALELDDSALYLCASSLGRASGAPDTQYFGPGTRLTVL.